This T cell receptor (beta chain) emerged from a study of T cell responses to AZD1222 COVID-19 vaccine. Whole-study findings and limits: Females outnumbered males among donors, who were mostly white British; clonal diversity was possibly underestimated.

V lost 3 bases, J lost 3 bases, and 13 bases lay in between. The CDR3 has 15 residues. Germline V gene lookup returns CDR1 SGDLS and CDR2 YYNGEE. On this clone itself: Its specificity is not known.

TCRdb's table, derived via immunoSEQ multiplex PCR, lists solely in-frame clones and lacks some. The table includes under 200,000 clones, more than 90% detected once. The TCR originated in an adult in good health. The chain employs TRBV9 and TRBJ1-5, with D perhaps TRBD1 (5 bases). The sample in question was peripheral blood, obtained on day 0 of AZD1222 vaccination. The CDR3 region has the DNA TGTGCCAGCAGCGCAAATCCGGGGCACAATCAGCCCCAGCATTTT. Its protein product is CASSANPGHNQPQHF.